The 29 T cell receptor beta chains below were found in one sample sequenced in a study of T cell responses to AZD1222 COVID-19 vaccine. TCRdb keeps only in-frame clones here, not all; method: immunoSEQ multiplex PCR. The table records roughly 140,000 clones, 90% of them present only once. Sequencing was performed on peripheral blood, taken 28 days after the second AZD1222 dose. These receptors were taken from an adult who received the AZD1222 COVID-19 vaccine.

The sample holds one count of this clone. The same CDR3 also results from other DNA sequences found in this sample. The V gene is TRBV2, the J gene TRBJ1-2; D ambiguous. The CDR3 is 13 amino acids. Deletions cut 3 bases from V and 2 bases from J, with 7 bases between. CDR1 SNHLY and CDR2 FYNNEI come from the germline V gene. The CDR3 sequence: CASSDGTNYGYTF. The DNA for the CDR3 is TGTGCCAGCAGTGACGGAACAAACTATGGCTACACCTTC. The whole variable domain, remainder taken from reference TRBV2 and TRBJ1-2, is EPEVTQTPSHQVTQMGQEVILRCVPISNHLYFYWYRQILGQKVEFLVSFYNNEISEKSEIFDDQFSVERPDGSNFTLKIRSTKLEDSAMYFCASSDGTNYGYTFGSGTRLTVV.

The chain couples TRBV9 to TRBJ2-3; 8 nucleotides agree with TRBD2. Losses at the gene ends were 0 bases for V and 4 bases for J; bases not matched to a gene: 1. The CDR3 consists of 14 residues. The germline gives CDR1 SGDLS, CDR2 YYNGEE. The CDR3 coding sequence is TGTGCCAGCAGCGTAGCGGGAGGGTCAGATACGCAGTATTTT. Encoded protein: CASSVAGGSDTQYF. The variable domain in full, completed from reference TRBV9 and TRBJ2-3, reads DSGVTQTPKHLITATGQRVTLRCSPRSGDLSVYWYQQSLDQGLQFLIQYYNGEERAKGNILERFSAQQFPDLHSELNLSSLELGDSALYFCASSVAGGSDTQYFGPGTRLTVL.

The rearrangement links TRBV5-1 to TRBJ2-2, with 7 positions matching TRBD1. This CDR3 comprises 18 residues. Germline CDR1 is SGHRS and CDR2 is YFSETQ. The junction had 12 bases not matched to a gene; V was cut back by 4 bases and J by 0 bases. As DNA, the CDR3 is TGCGCCAGCAGCCTAAGGGACGGGACAGTTACGAACACCGGGGAGCTGTTTTTT. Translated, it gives CASSLRDGTVTNTGELFF.

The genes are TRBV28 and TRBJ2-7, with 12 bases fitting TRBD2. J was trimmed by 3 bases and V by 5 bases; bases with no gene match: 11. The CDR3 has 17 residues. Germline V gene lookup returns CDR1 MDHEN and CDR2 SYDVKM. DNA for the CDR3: TGTGCCAGCAGTCCTCAGACTAGCGGGAGTTCCGACTACGAGCAGTACTTC. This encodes CASSPQTSGSSDYEQYF.

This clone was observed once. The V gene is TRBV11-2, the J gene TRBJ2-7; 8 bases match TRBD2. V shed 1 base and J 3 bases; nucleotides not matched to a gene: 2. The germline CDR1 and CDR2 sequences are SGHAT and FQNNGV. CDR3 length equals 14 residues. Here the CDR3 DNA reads TGTGCCAGCAGCTTAGGGAGCGGGGGCTACGAGCAGTACTTC. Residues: CASSLGSGGYEQYF.

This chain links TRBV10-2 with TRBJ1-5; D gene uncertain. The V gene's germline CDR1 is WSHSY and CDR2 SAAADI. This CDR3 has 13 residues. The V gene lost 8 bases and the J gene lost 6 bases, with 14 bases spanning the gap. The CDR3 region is CASLLTWGQPQHF. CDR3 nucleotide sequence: TGCGCCAGCTTATTGACCTGGGGTCAGCCCCAGCATTTT.

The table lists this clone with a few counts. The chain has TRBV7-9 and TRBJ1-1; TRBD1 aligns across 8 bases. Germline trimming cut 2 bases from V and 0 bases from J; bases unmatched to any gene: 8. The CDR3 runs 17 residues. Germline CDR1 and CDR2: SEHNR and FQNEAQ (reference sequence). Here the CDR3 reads CASSLRAGGRMNTEAFF. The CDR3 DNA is TGTGCCAGCAGCTTAAGGGCAGGGGGCAGGATGAACACTGAAGCTTTCTTT. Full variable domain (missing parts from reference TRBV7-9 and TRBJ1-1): DTGVSQNPRHKITKRGQNVTFRCDPISEHNRLYWYRQTLGQGPEFLTYFQNEAQLEKSRLLSDRFSAERPKGSFSTLEIQRTEQGDSAMYLCASSLRAGGRMNTEAFFGQGTRLTVV.

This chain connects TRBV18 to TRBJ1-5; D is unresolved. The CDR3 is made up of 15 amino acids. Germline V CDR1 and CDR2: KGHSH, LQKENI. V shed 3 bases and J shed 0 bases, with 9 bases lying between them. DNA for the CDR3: TGTGCCAGCTCACCGGTCCCTTATAGCAATCAGCCCCAGCATTTT. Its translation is CASSPVPYSNQPQHF.

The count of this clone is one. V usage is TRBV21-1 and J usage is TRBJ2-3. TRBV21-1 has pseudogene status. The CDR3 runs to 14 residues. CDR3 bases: TGTGCCAGCAGCAAAGCCCCAGCTCAAGATACGCAGTATTTT. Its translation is CASSKAPAQDTQYF.

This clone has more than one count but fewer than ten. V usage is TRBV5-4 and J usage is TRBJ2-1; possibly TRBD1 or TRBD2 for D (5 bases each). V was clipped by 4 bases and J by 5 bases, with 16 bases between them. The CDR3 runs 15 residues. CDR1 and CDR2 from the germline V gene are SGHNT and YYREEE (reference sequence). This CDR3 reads CASSPIEGRNNEQFF. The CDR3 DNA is TGTGCCAGCAGCCCCATTGAGGGGCGCAACAATGAGCAGTTCTTC.

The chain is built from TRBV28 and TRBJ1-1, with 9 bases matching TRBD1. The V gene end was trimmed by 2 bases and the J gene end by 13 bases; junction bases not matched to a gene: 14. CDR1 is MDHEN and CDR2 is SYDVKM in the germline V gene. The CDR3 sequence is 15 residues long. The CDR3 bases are TGTGCCAGCAGTTTAGGGGACAGGGATCCCCCTAAGGATTTCTTT. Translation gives CASSLGDRDPPKDFF.

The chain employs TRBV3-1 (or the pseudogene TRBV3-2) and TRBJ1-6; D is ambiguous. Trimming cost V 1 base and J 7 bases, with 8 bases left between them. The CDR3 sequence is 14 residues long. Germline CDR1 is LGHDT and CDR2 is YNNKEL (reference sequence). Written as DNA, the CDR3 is TGTGCCAGCAGCCAAGTGGGCACAAATTCACCCCTCCACTTT. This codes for CASSQVGTNSPLHF.

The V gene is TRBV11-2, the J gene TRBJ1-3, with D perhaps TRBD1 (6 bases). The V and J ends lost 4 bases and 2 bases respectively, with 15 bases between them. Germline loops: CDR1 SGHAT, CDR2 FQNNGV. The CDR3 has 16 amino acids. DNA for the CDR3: TGTGCCAGCAGCTCGACTACAGGGTACCCTGGAAACACCATATATTTT. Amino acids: CASSSTTGYPGNTIYF.

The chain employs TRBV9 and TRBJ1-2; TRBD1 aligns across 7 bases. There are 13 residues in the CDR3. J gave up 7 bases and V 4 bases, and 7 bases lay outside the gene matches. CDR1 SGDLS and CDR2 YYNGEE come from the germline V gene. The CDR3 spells CASSSGGWGGYTF. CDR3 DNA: TGTGCCAGCAGCTCAGGGGGTTGGGGTGGCTACACCTTC.

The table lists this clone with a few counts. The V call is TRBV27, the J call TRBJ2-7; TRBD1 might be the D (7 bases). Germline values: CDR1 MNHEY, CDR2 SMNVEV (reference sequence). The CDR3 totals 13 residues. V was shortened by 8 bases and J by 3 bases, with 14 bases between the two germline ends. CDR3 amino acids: CASAGQIIYEQYF. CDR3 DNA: TGTGCCAGCGCGGGACAGATAATCTACGAGCAGTACTTC.

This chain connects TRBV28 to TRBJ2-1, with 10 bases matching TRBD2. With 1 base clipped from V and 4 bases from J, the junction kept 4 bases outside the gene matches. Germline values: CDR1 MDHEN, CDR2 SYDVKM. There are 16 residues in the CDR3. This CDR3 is CASSLSLGLAYNEQFF. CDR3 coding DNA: TGTGCCAGCAGTTTATCCCTGGGACTAGCGTACAATGAGCAGTTCTTC. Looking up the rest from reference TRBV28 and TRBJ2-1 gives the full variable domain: DVKVTQSSRYLVKRTGEKVFLECVQDMDHENMFWYRQDPGLGLRLIYFSYDVKMKEKGDIPEGYSVSREKKERFSLILESASTNQTSMYLCASSLSLGLAYNEQFFGPGTRLTVL.

The CDR3 spells CASGTLTGNKGNTIYF. The CDR3 nucleotides are TGTGCCAGCGGGACCCTAACAGGGAATAAGGGAAACACCATATATTTT. J is TRBJ1-3 and V is TRBV27; D might be TRBD1 (6 bases). The CDR3 sequence is 16 residues long. Germline assignment: CDR1 MNHEY and CDR2 SMNVEV (reference sequence). V was clipped by 8 bases and J by 4 bases, with 21 bases between them.

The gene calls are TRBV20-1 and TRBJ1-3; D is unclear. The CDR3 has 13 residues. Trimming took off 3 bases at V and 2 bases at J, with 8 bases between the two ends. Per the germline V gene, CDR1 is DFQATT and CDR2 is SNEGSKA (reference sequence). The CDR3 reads CSASPTTGNTIYF. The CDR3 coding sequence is TGCAGTGCTAGTCCCACGACTGGAAACACCATATATTTT.

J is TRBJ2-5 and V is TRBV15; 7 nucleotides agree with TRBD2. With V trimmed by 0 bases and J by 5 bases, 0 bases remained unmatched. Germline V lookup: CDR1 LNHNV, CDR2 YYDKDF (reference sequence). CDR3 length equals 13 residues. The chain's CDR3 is CATSRDSGETQYF. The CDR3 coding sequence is TGTGCCACCAGCAGAGATAGCGGGGAGACCCAGTACTTC.

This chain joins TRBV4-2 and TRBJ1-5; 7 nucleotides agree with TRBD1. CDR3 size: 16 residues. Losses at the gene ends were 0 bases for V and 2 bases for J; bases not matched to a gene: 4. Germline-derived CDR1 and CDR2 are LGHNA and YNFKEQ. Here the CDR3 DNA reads TGTGCCAGCAGCCAAGATCCGGGGACAGGCAATCAGCCCCAGCATTTT. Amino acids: CASSQDPGTGNQPQHF.

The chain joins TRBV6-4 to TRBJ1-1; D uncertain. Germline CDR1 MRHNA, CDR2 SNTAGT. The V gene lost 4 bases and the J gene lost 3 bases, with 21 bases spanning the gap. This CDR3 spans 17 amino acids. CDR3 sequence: CASSVREKVGIHTEAFF. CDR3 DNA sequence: TGTGCCAGCAGTGTCCGGGAAAAAGTCGGGATTCACACTGAAGCTTTCTTT.

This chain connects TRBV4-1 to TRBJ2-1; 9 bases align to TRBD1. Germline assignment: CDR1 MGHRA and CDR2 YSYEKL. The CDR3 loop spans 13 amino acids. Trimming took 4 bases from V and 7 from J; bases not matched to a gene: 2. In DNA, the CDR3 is TGCGCCAGCAGCCGGGACAGGGCAAATGAGCAGTTCTTC. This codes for CASSRDRANEQFF.

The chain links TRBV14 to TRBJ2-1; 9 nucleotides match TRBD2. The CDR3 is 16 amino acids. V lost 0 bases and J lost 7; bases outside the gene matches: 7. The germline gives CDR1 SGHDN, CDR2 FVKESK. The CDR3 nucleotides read TGTGCCAGCAGCCAAGATGGGGCGGGAGGGGTAAATGAGCAGTTCTTC. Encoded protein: CASSQDGAGGVNEQFF.

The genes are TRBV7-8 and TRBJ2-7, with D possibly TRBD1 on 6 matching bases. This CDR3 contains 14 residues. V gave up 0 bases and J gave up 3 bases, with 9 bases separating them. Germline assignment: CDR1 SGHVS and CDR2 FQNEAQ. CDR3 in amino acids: CASSLAGQFYEQYF. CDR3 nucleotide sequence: TGTGCCAGCAGCTTAGCCGGACAGTTCTACGAGCAGTACTTC.

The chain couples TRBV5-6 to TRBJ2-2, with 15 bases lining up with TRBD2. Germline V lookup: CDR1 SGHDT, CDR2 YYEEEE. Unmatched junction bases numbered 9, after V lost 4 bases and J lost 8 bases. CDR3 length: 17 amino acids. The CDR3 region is CASSPTGTSGRRGELFF. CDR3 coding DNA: TGTGCCAGCAGCCCCACCGGGACTAGCGGGAGGAGGGGGGAGCTGTTTTTT.

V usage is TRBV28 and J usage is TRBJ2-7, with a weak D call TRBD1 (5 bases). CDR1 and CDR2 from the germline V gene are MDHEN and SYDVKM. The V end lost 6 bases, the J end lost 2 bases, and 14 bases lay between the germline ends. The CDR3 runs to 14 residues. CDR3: CASRTHRNAYEQYF. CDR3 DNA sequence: TGTGCCAGCAGAACCCACAGGAACGCCTACGAGCAGTACTTC.

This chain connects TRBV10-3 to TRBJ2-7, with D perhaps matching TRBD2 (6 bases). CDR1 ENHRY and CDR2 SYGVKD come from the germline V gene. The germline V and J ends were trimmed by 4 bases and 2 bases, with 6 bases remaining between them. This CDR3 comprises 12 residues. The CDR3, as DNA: TGTGCCATCAGTGGGGGGGCCTACGAGCAGTACTTC. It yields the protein CAISGGAYEQYF.

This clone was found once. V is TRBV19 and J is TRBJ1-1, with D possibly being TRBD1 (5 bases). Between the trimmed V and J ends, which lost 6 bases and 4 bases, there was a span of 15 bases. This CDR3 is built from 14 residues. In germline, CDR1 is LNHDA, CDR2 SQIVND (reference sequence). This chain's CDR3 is CASRKKSGGTEAFF. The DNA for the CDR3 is TGTGCCAGTAGGAAAAAGTCCGGGGGCACTGAAGCTTTCTTT.

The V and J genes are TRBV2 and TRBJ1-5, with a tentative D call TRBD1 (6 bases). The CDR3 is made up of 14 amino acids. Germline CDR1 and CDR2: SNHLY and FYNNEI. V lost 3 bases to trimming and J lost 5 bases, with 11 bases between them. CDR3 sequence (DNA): TGTGCCAGCAGTGACATAGGGGGGTATCAGCCCCAGCATTTT. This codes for CASSDIGGYQPQHF.